This is a list of T cell receptor beta chains from one sample in a study of cytomegalovirus exposure and HLA in healthy donors. Produced via immunoSEQ multiplex PCR; TCRdb's table is partial and in-frame only. The table includes approximately 170,000 clones, over 70% detected once. The sequencing sample was made of PBMCs. All receptors derive from a woman in her forties in good health and CMV-seropositive. CDR3s include the opening cysteine and the closing phenylalanine or tryptophan. D genes are given only for firm matches. Size tells how often a clone was seen (once, few, many) or the class of an expanded clone, and some rows leave it out.

CDR3 protein: CASSLDISGGAWEQFF
CDR3 DNA: TGTGCCAGCAGCTTAGATATTAGCGGGGGGGCATGGGAGCAGTTCTTC
D gene: TRBD2
clone size: NA
J gene: TRBJ2-1
V gene: TRBV11-2

CDR3 protein: CASSEGPGPYEQYF
CDR3 DNA: TGTGCCAGCAGTGAAGGGCCAGGGCCCTACGAGCAGTACTTC
D gene: NA
clone size: NA
J gene: TRBJ2-7
V gene: TRBV6-1

CDR3 protein: CASSQALRGASETQYF
CDR3 DNA: TGCGCCAGCAGCCAAGCCCTCCGGGGGGCTTCGGAGACCCAGTACTTC
D gene: NA
clone size: NA
J gene: TRBJ2-5
V gene: TRBV4-1

CDR3 protein: CASSSRGDYGYTF
CDR3 DNA: TGTGCCAGCAGCTCCAGGGGGGACTATGGCTACACCTTC
D gene: TRBD1
clone size: NA
J gene: TRBJ1-2
V gene: TRBV5-4

CDR3 protein: CASKAGGYNEQFF
CDR3 DNA: TGTGCCAGCAAGGCGGGGGGATACAATGAGCAGTTCTTC
D gene: TRBD2
clone size: few
J gene: TRBJ2-1
V gene: TRBV6-5

CDR3 protein: CASSLNSRFYGYTF
CDR3 DNA: TGCGCCAGCAGCTTGAACTCCAGGTTCTATGGCTACACCTTC
D gene: NA
clone size: NA
J gene: TRBJ1-2
V gene: TRBV5-1

CDR3 protein: CAISEGTGGYEQYF
CDR3 DNA: TGTGCCATCAGTGAAGGGACAGGGGGCTACGAGCAGTACTTC
D gene: TRBD1
clone size: NA
J gene: TRBJ2-7
V gene: TRBV10-3

CDR3 protein: CASAQGIGTGELFF
CDR3 DNA: TGTGCCAGCGCACAGGGTATCGGCACCGGGGAGCTGTTTTTT
D gene: NA
clone size: NA
J gene: TRBJ2-2
V gene: TRBV7-3

CDR3 protein: CASSLSDRGRPRAF
CDR3 DNA: TGTGCCAGCAGTTTATCGGACAGGGGGCGGCCTCGGGCCTTC
D gene: TRBD1
clone size: NA
J gene: TRBJ1-2
V gene: TRBV28

CDR3 protein: CASSATTGPETQYF
CDR3 DNA: TGTGCCAGCAGCGCCACAACAGGTCCCGAGACCCAGTACTTC
D gene: NA
clone size: NA
J gene: TRBJ2-5
V gene: TRBV9

CDR3 protein: CASSSPGMYNSPLHF
CDR3 DNA: TGTGCCAGCAGCTCGCCGGGAATGTATAATTCACCCCTCCACTTT
D gene: NA
clone size: NA
J gene: TRBJ1-6
V gene: TRBV7-9

CDR3 protein: CASSTTGINSPLHF
CDR3 DNA: TGTGCCAGCAGCACGACAGGGATTAATTCACCCCTCCACTTT
D gene: TRBD1
clone size: NA
J gene: TRBJ1-6
V gene: TRBV9

CDR3 protein: CASSSSSGEYNEQFF
CDR3 DNA: TGTGCCAGCAGCTCCAGTAGCGGGGAATACAATGAGCAGTTCTTC
D gene: TRBD2
clone size: NA
J gene: TRBJ2-1
V gene: TRBV7-3

CDR3 protein: CASSQDHRENTAHYGYTF
CDR3 DNA: TGTGCCAGCAGCCAAGATCACAGGGAAAATACGGCTCACTATGGCTACACCTTC
D gene: NA
clone size: NA
J gene: TRBJ1-2
V gene: TRBV4-2

CDR3 protein: CASSLVPGGIANSPLHF
CDR3 DNA: TGTGCCAGCAGCTTAGTCCCCGGGGGTATCGCTAATTCACCCCTCCACTTT
D gene: NA
clone size: NA
J gene: TRBJ1-6
V gene: TRBV7-2

CDR3 protein: CASSLVGNPQHF
CDR3 DNA: TGTGCCAGCAGCTTAGTCGGGAATCCCCAGCATTTT
D gene: NA
clone size: NA
J gene: TRBJ1-5
V gene: TRBV7-9

CDR3 protein: CASSLGTGVYNEQFF
CDR3 DNA: TGCGCCAGCAGCTTAGGGACAGGGGTCTACAATGAGCAGTTCTTC
D gene: TRBD1
clone size: NA
J gene: TRBJ2-1
V gene: TRBV5-1

CDR3 protein: CSAELYNEQFF
CDR3 DNA: TGCAGTGCCGAACTGTACAATGAGCAGTTCTTC
D gene: NA
clone size: NA
J gene: TRBJ2-1
V gene: TRBV20-1

CDR3 protein: CASSQDLGQGYGYTF
CDR3 DNA: TGCGCCAGCAGCCAAGACCTGGGACAGGGCTATGGCTACACCTTC
D gene: TRBD1
clone size: NA
J gene: TRBJ1-2
V gene: TRBV4-3

CDR3 protein: CASSRTETGMNTEAFF
CDR3 DNA: TGTGCCAGCAGCCGCACGGAAACAGGGATGAACACTGAAGCTTTCTTT
D gene: NA
clone size: NA
J gene: TRBJ1-1
V gene: TRBV5-6

CDR3 protein: CASSQVGLYEQYF
CDR3 DNA: TGTGCCAGCAGCCAAGTTGGCCTTTACGAGCAGTACTTC
D gene: NA
clone size: NA
J gene: TRBJ2-7
V gene: TRBV14

CDR3 protein: CSVAGVGNEQFF
CDR3 DNA: TGCAGCGTTGCAGGGGTTGGCAATGAGCAGTTCTTC
D gene: NA
clone size: NA
J gene: TRBJ2-1
V gene: TRBV29-1

CDR3 protein: CAISSTTGVGEKLFF
CDR3 DNA: TGTGCCATCAGCTCTACAACAGGGGTAGGGGAAAAACTGTTTTTT
D gene: TRBD1
clone size: once
J gene: TRBJ1-4
V gene: TRBV10-3

CDR3 protein: CASSTGQGDHMKTQYF
CDR3 DNA: TGTGCCAGTAGTACGGGACAGGGGGATCATATGAAGACCCAGTACTTC
D gene: TRBD1
clone size: NA
J gene: TRBJ2-5
V gene: TRBV19

CDR3 protein: CASSLSGQGVGQPQHF
CDR3 DNA: TGTGCCAGCAGTTTATCCGGACAGGGGGTAGGTCAGCCCCAGCATTTT
D gene: TRBD1
clone size: NA
J gene: TRBJ1-5
V gene: TRBV28

CDR3 protein: CASSPGQGFHYEQYF
CDR3 DNA: TGTGCCAGTAGTCCAGGACAGGGGTTCCACTACGAGCAGTACTTC
D gene: TRBD1
clone size: NA
J gene: TRBJ2-7
V gene: TRBV19

CDR3 protein: CASSLDRDYGYTF
CDR3 DNA: TGTGCCAGCAGCTTGGACAGGGACTATGGCTACACCTTC
D gene: TRBD1
clone size: NA
J gene: TRBJ1-2
V gene: TRBV7-2

CDR3 protein: CASSGSDGETQYF
CDR3 DNA: TGTGCCAGCAGTGGAAGTGACGGGGAGACCCAGTACTTC
D gene: NA
clone size: NA
J gene: TRBJ2-5
V gene: TRBV7-2

CDR3 protein: CASSVGTVTYNEQFF
CDR3 DNA: TGTGCCAGCAGCGTAGGAACAGTAACCTACAATGAGCAGTTCTTC
D gene: NA
clone size: NA
J gene: TRBJ2-1
V gene: TRBV9

CDR3 protein: CASSDLLAGGTGETQYF
CDR3 DNA: TGTGCCAGCAGCGACCTACTAGCGGGGGGGACCGGTGAGACCCAGTACTTC
D gene: TRBD2
clone size: NA
J gene: TRBJ2-5
V gene: TRBV7-9

CDR3 protein: CASRTTGGNTEAFF
CDR3 DNA: TGTGCCAGTAGGACGACAGGAGGGAACACTGAAGCTTTCTTT
D gene: NA
clone size: NA
J gene: TRBJ1-1
V gene: TRBV19

CDR3 protein: CATSRAGGAKNIQYF
CDR3 DNA: TGTGCCACCAGCAGAGCGGGGGGGGCCAAAAACATTCAGTACTTC
D gene: TRBD2
clone size: NA
J gene: TRBJ2-4
V gene: TRBV15

CDR3 protein: CASSEGQGISEAFF
CDR3 DNA: TGTGCCAGCAGTGAAGGGCAGGGGATCTCTGAAGCTTTCTTT
D gene: NA
clone size: NA
J gene: TRBJ1-1
V gene: TRBV2